The rows below give T cell receptor beta chains drawn from one sample of a study of blood T cell repertoires in COVID-19. Assay used: immunoSEQ multiplex PCR; TCRdb lists only in-frame clones, some missing. Of about 170,000 clones in the sample, about four fifths were seen once. Sequencing used peripheral blood. These receptors were collected from a woman between 65 and 79 years old who had recovered from COVID-19. Each CDR3 is given with its conserved first and last residue. A D gene is named only where the DNA matches it firmly. Some rows mark clone size as missing; the rest say once, few, many or name a class of expanded clone.

D gene	clone size	V gene	J gene	CDR3 protein	CDR3 DNA
NA	NA	TRBV28	TRBJ1-3	CASSAPGAGSGDTIYF	TGTGCCAGCAGCGCCCCAGGGGCAGGGTCGGGCGACACCATATATTTT
TRBD1	NA	TRBV3-1/TRBV3-2	TRBJ1-2	CASSHQDRGSNGYTF	TGTGCCAGCAGCCACCAGGACAGGGGGTCCAATGGCTACACCTTC
NA	NA	TRBV4-2	TRBJ2-5	CASSQEKGGGETQYF	TGTGCCAGCAGCCAAGAGAAGGGGGGAGGGGAGACCCAGTACTTC
NA	NA	TRBV7-9	TRBJ2-7	CASSLLSGSYEQYF	TGTGCCAGCAGCCTGTTGTCGGGGTCCTACGAGCAGTACTTC
NA	NA	TRBV3-1/TRBV3-2	TRBJ2-3	CASSQGGLDTQYF	TGTGCCAGCAGCCAAGGGGGGCTGGATACGCAGTATTTT
TRBD1	few	TRBV10-3	TRBJ2-1	CAISDPEGDRAPQEQFF	TGTGCCATCAGTGACCCTGAGGGGGACAGGGCCCCCCAAGAGCAGTTCTTC
NA	NA	TRBV7-9	TRBJ1-2	CASSPRGHPYGYTF	TGTGCCAGCAGCCCACGGGGACACCCCTATGGCTACACCTTC
NA	NA	TRBV5-1	TRBJ1-1	CASSSPLGLRGTEAFF	TGCGCCAGCAGCTCCCCCTTGGGACTCCGAGGCACTGAAGCTTTCTTT
NA	NA	TRBV27	TRBJ1-4	CASSPGDATNEKLFF	TGTGCCAGCAGTCCAGGGGATGCAACTAATGAAAAACTGTTTTTT
NA	NA	TRBV28	TRBJ2-7	CASSFFRGTPYEQYF	TGTGCCAGCAGTTTTTTTCGCGGGACCCCCTACGAGCAGTACTTC
NA	NA	TRBV6-4	TRBJ2-4	CASSLQGFRGKNIQYF	TGTGCCAGCAGTCTCCAGGGGTTTAGAGGCAAAAACATTCAGTACTTC
NA	NA	TRBV18	TRBJ2-7	CASSRGTLYEQYF	TGTGCCAGCTCACGGGGCACCCTCTACGAGCAGTACTTC
NA	NA	TRBV10-3	TRBJ1-6	CAISRTEAGNSPLHF	TGTGCCATCAGCCGGACAGAGGCTGGGAATTCACCCCTCCACTTT
NA	NA	TRBV28	TRBJ1-5	CASSSLPNQPQHF	TGTGCCAGCAGTTCCCTCCCCAATCAGCCCCAGCATTTT
TRBD1	NA	TRBV19	TRBJ2-3	CASSRTGGLPPIF	TGTGCCAGCTCCCGGACAGGGGGCCTCCCTCCCATTTTT
NA	few	TRBV5-8	TRBJ2-2	CASSLFTGGTGELFF	TGTGCCAGCAGCTTGTTCACAGGCGGCACCGGGGAGCTGTTTTTT
TRBD1	few	TRBV30	TRBJ1-6	CAWSGDRGGSPLHF	TGTGCCTGGAGCGGGGACAGGGGCGGTTCACCCCTCCACTTT
TRBD2	NA	TRBV3-1/TRBV3-2	TRBJ2-3	CASSQERGGVDTQYF	TGTGCCAGCAGCCAAGAGCGGGGGGGCGTCGATACGCAGTATTTT
TRBD2	NA	TRBV7-2	TRBJ2-1	CASSPTPRGGYNEQFF	TGTGCCAGCAGCCCTACCCCGCGGGGGGGGTACAATGAGCAGTTCTTC
NA	NA	TRBV24-1	TRBJ2-3	CATGRADTQYF	TGTGCCACGGGTCGGGCAGATACGCAGTATTTT
TRBD1	NA	TRBV5-1	TRBJ1-1	CASRDRDATEAFF	TGCGCCAGCAGAGACAGGGATGCCACTGAAGCTTTCTTT
NA	NA	TRBV5-4	TRBJ1-2	CASIREGGNYGYTF	TGTGCCAGCATCCGGGAGGGTGGCAACTATGGCTACACCTTC
NA	NA	TRBV14	TRBJ1-2	CASSQDPRPHYGYTF	TGTGCCAGCAGCCAAGATCCCAGGCCCCACTATGGCTACACCTTC
TRBD1	NA	TRBV18	TRBJ1-4	CASSPGTGTEKLFF	TGTGCCAGCTCACCAGGGACAGGGACTGAAAAACTGTTTTTT
NA	NA	TRBV5-1	TRBJ2-5	CASSLVGGTRETQYF	TGCGCCAGCAGCTTGGTGGGGGGGACAAGAGAGACCCAGTACTTC
NA	NA	TRBV3-1/TRBV3-2	TRBJ1-2	CASSQGGGGYTF	TGTGCCAGCAGCCAGGGAGGAGGTGGCTACACCTTC
NA	few	TRBV11-2	TRBJ1-4	CASSPRWAATNEKLFF	TGTGCCAGCAGCCCCCGGTGGGCAGCAACTAATGAAAAACTGTTTTTT
NA	NA	TRBV28	TRBJ1-3	CASSPGGSGNTIYF	TGTGCCAGCAGCCCGGGGGGCTCTGGAAACACCATATATTTT
NA	NA	TRBV12-3/TRBV12-4	TRBJ2-7	CASSRGAAYEQYF	TGTGCCAGCAGCCGGGGGGCAGCCTACGAGCAGTACTTC
NA	NA	TRBV27	TRBJ1-1	CASSSPTGRGNTEAFF	TGTGCCAGCAGTTCCCCGACAGGACGGGGGAACACTGAAGCTTTCTTT
TRBD1	NA	TRBV28	TRBJ1-2	CASSSGQEDGYTF	TGTGCCAGCAGTTCAGGACAGGAGGATGGCTACACCTTC
TRBD1	NA	TRBV6-5	TRBJ2-7	CASKRTGGVYEQYF	TGTGCCAGCAAGAGGACAGGGGGTGTCTACGAGCAGTACTTC
NA	NA	TRBV2	TRBJ1-1	CASGPYTEAFF	TGTGCCAGCGGGCCTTACACTGAAGCTTTCTTT
TRBD1	NA	TRBV27	TRBJ2-3	CASSYLGSGTEDTQYF	TGTGCCAGCAGTTACTTGGGCTCCGGGACAGAAGATACGCAGTATTTT
TRBD2	NA	TRBV19	TRBJ2-1	CASSTPWREGGEQFF	TGTGCCAGTTCCACCCCTTGGCGGGAGGGGGGTGAGCAGTTCTTC
TRBD2	NA	TRBV6-5	TRBJ2-1	CASTQGASGGSEQFF	TGTGCCAGCACCCAGGGGGCTAGCGGGGGGTCCGAGCAGTTCTTC
TRBD1	NA	TRBV19	TRBJ1-5	CASSAPGQGSRNQPQHF	TGTGCCAGTAGTGCCCCCGGACAGGGAAGTCGGAATCAGCCCCAGCATTTT
TRBD2	NA	TRBV12-5	TRBJ2-1	CASGPRGDEQFF	TGTGCTAGTGGTCCCCGGGGGGATGAGCAGTTCTTC
NA	NA	TRBV5-4	TRBJ2-1	CASSAPGQGHNEQFF	TGTGCCAGCAGCGCCCCGGGGCAGGGGCACAATGAGCAGTTCTTC
NA	NA	TRBV11-2	TRBJ1-5	CASSPGSNQPQHF	TGTGCCAGCAGCCCCGGTAGCAATCAGCCCCAGCATTTT
NA	NA	TRBV7-2	TRBJ1-2	CASSPGGANYGYTF	TGTGCCAGCAGCCCGGGGGGGGCTAACTATGGCTACACCTTC
NA	NA	TRBV19	TRBJ2-4	CASTNLDIQYF	TGTGCCAGTACAAACTTGGACATTCAGTACTTC
NA	NA	TRBV27	TRBJ2-2	CASSLRQANTGELFF	TGTGCCAGCAGTTTGAGACAGGCCAACACCGGGGAGCTGTTTTTT
NA	NA	TRBV7-9	TRBJ2-5	CASTSGETQYF	TGTGCCAGCACCTCCGGAGAGACCCAGTACTTC
NA	few	TRBV7-2	TRBJ1-4	CASSLSGAEKLFF	TGTGCCAGCAGCTTATCAGGGGCCGAAAAACTGTTTTTT
NA	NA	TRBV6-5	TRBJ1-2	CASRKGRDYGYTF	TGTGCCAGCAGGAAAGGCCGGGACTATGGCTACACCTTC
NA	NA	TRBV10-1	TRBJ2-7	CANVGAPKADEQYF	TGCGCCAACGTGGGGGCCCCAAAGGCGGACGAGCAGTACTTC
NA	NA	TRBV7-9	TRBJ1-1	CASSTPTQIPNTEAFF	TGTGCCAGCAGCACCCCCACACAAATTCCGAACACTGAAGCTTTCTTT
NA	once	TRBV4-2	TRBJ2-5	CASSQDFRRGTQYF	TGTGCCAGCAGCCAAGATTTCCGGAGGGGGACCCAGTACTTC
TRBD2	NA	TRBV5-1	TRBJ2-4	CASSYLGGAKNIQYF	TGCGCCAGCAGCTACCTGGGAGGGGCCAAAAACATTCAGTACTTC
NA	few	TRBV5-1	TRBJ1-5	CASSLAPKAGGSNQPQHF	TGCGCCAGCAGCTTGGCCCCCAAGGCGGGGGGTAGCAATCAGCCCCAGCATTTT
TRBD1	NA	TRBV10-2	TRBJ2-7	CASREDRAYEQYF	TGCGCCAGCAGGGAGGACAGGGCCTACGAGCAGTACTTC
NA	NA	TRBV6-1	TRBJ1-4	CASSEMVPPGEKLFF	TGTGCCAGCAGTGAAATGGTCCCTCCGGGAGAAAAACTGTTTTTT
TRBD1	NA	TRBV15	TRBJ1-4	CATSRSTGGAEKLFF	TGTGCCACCAGCAGATCGACAGGGGGCGCGGAAAAACTGTTTTTT
TRBD1	NA	TRBV6-1	TRBJ1-2	CASSDAGGVGYTF	TGTGCCAGCAGTGATGCAGGGGGCGTTGGCTACACCTTC